This is a list of T cell receptor beta chains from one sample in a study of cytomegalovirus exposure and HLA in healthy donors. Sequenced by immunoSEQ multiplex PCR; TCRdb stores in-frame clones only, minus some. The repertoire consists of about 150,000 clones, with 60% to 80% occurring once and the leading ten covering under 1.5%. Sequenced input: PBMCs. Receptors were obtained from a woman aged 30 to 39 in good health and CMV-seronegative. Each CDR3 is given with its conserved first and last residue. The D gene is left open where the match is weak. Clone size is stated in some rows and not others, as once, few, many or a class when expanded.

TRBV7-9	NA	TRBJ2-3	NA	CASRRGQDTQYF	TGTGCCAGCCGTCGGGGTCAAGATACGCAGTATTTT
TRBV7-2	NA	TRBJ1-5	NA	CASSHGQLNQPQHF	TGTGCCAGCAGCCATGGACAGCTAAATCAGCCCCAGCATTTT
TRBV28	TRBD2	TRBJ2-4	few	CASSLPPGEGKNIQYF	TGTGCCAGCAGTCTCCCCCCGGGGGAGGGCAAAAACATTCAGTACTTC
TRBV5-1	TRBD2	TRBJ2-5	NA	CASSREGPHQETQYF	TGCGCCAGCAGCCGGGAGGGTCCCCACCAAGAGACCCAGTACTTC
TRBV7-8	TRBD1	TRBJ1-1	NA	CASSLRGPQSNTEAFF	TGTGCCAGCAGCTTAAGGGGGCCCCAATCGAACACTGAAGCTTTCTTT
TRBV16	NA	TRBJ1-5	NA	CASSQTMLRSSNQPQHF	TGTGCCAGCAGCCAAACGATGCTAAGAAGTAGCAATCAGCCCCAGCATTTT
TRBV30	TRBD1	TRBJ1-1	NA	CAARGTAGGEAFF	TGTGCCGCCCGGGGGACAGCCGGGGGTGAAGCTTTCTTT
TRBV7-7	NA	TRBJ1-3	NA	CAAGGGNTIYF	TGTGCTGCGGGGGGCGGAAACACCATATATTTT
TRBV6-4	NA	TRBJ1-6	NA	CASSEAPGSTGDSPLHF	TGTGCCAGCAGTGAAGCCCCCGGGAGTACGGGTGATTCACCCCTCCACTTT
TRBV6-1	TRBD1	TRBJ1-2	NA	CASSDAKGARDYGYTF	TGTGCCAGCAGTGACGCAAAGGGGGCTAGGGACTATGGCTACACCTTC
TRBV29-1	NA	TRBJ1-2	NA	CSVVVLDSLLLSVTF	TGCAGCGTCGTAGTTTTGGACAGCCTTCTGTTATCTGTAACCTTC
TRBV5-1	TRBD1	TRBJ1-1	NA	CASSRQGGENTEAFF	TGCGCCAGCAGCCGACAGGGTGGGGAGAACACTGAAGCTTTCTTT
TRBV27	NA	TRBJ1-4	NA	CASRHREGEKLFF	TGTGCCAGCAGACACAGGGAAGGTGAAAAACTGTTTTTT
TRBV6-1	NA	TRBJ1-5	NA	CASRYYSNQPQHF	TGTGCCAGCAGATATTATAGCAATCAGCCCCAGCATTTT
TRBV5-1	NA	TRBJ1-1	NA	CASSLDRMNTEAFF	TGCGCCAGCAGCTTGGACAGAATGAACACTGAAGCTTTCTTT
TRBV6-5	NA	TRBJ2-5	NA	CASSYSSGGGLGTQYF	TGTGCCAGCAGTTACTCAAGCGGTGGCGGCCTAGGGACCCAGTACTTC
TRBV5-6	NA	TRBJ2-1	NA	CASSHRVNEQFF	TGTGCCAGCAGCCACAGGGTCAATGAGCAGTTCTTC
TRBV29-1	TRBD1	TRBJ1-2	once	CSVGQGSYGYTF	TGCAGCGTTGGACAGGGGTCCTATGGCTACACCTTC
TRBV2	TRBD1	TRBJ2-7	NA	CASSSGTGPYEQYF	TGTGCCAGCAGTTCCGGGACAGGACCTTACGAGCAGTACTTC
TRBV6-5	NA	TRBJ1-6	few	CASGSPLHF	TGTGCCAGCGGCTCACCCCTCCACTTT
TRBV6-1	NA	TRBJ1-2	NA	CASSEYPDPGGYGYTF	TGTGCCAGCAGTGAATACCCAGACCCCGGAGGATATGGCTACACCTTC
TRBV5-1	TRBD2	TRBJ2-3	few	CASSSGLAGAGDTQYF	TGCGCCAGCAGCTCCGGACTAGCGGGGGCCGGTGATACGCAGTATTTT
TRBV6-1	TRBD1	TRBJ1-1	NA	CASTFMGGAGGAFF	TGTGCCAGCACTTTTATGGGGGGCGCAGGGGGAGCTTTCTTT
TRBV7-8	NA	TRBJ2-3	NA	CASSAGLAADTQYF	TGTGCCAGCAGCGCGGGCCTGGCGGCAGATACGCAGTATTTT
TRBV6-1	TRBD1	TRBJ2-3	NA	CASRPDRVGTDTQYF	TGTGCCAGCAGACCCGACAGGGTAGGCACAGATACGCAGTATTTT
TRBV29-1	TRBD2	TRBJ2-3	NA	CSAGRGADTQYF	TGCAGCGCCGGGCGGGGGGCAGATACGCAGTATTTT
TRBV10-3	NA	TRBJ1-6	NA	CAINGGRGDSPLHF	TGTGCCATCAATGGGGGACGCGGGGATTCACCCCTCCACTTT
TRBV7-8	NA	TRBJ2-6	few	CASSQTPGSGANVLTF	TGTGCCAGCAGCCAGACGCCGGGCTCTGGGGCCAACGTCCTGACTTTC
TRBV4-1	TRBD1	TRBJ1-5	NA	CASSQDKATGGVQPQHF	TGCGCCAGCAGCCAAGATAAGGCAACAGGGGGCGTTCAGCCCCAGCATTTT
TRBV2	NA	TRBJ1-1	once	CASSSTQGITEAFF	TGTGCCAGCAGCTCTACTCAGGGGATTACTGAAGCTTTCTTT
TRBV18	TRBD1	TRBJ1-4	NA	CSSSLMIEQGTNEKLFF	TGTTCCAGCTCACTCATGATAGAACAGGGGACAAATGAAAAACTGTTTTTT
TRBV18	NA	TRBJ2-3	few	CASSPPNPGTDTQYF	TGTGCCAGCTCACCACCGAATCCAGGCACAGATACGCAGTATTTT
TRBV14	NA	TRBJ1-1	once	CASSQYQGSMNTEAFF	TGTGCCAGCAGCCAGTATCAGGGGTCAATGAACACTGAAGCTTTCTTT
TRBV6-5	TRBD1	TRBJ1-4	NA	CASSYSTGDSKKLFF	TGTGCCAGCAGTTACTCGACAGGGGATAGTAAAAAACTGTTTTTT
TRBV10-3	TRBD1	TRBJ2-7	NA	CAIRSGGAHEQYF	TGTGCCATCAGATCAGGGGGCGCGCACGAGCAGTACTTC
TRBV2	NA	TRBJ1-2	NA	CASSEHVDYTF	TGTGCCAGCAGTGAGCATGTAGACTACACCTTC
TRBV19	NA	TRBJ1-3	many	CASTYGGGNLGNTIYF	TGTGCCAGTACTTACGGCGGGGGCAATCTTGGAAACACCATATATTTT
TRBV18	NA	TRBJ1-1	medium-sized	CASSPSGIEAFF	TGTGCCAGCTCACCATCCGGGATCGAAGCTTTCTTT
TRBV5-4	NA	TRBJ1-1	once	CASSLSGGNTEAFF	TGTGCCAGCAGCCTCTCCGGGGGGAACACTGAAGCTTTCTTT
TRBV2	TRBD2	TRBJ2-1	NA	CASSERGAYNEQFF	TGTGCCAGCAGTGAGCGGGGGGCGTACAATGAGCAGTTCTTC
TRBV6-5	TRBD1	TRBJ1-4	NA	CASSRQGDEKLFF	TGTGCCAGCAGCCGACAGGGTGATGAAAAACTGTTTTTT
TRBV5-1	NA	TRBJ1-5	NA	CASSSWTNQPQHF	TGCGCCAGCAGCTCCTGGACAAACCAGCCCCAGCATTTT
TRBV6-1	TRBD1	TRBJ2-7	NA	CASSVAQGQSYEQYF	TGTGCCAGCAGTGTTGCCCAGGGACAGAGTTACGAGCAGTACTTC
TRBV6-6	TRBD2	TRBJ2-1	NA	CASTELAGGLIEQFF	TGTGCCAGCACCGAACTAGCGGGGGGGCTTATTGAGCAGTTCTTC
TRBV11-2	NA	TRBJ2-2	NA	CASSLVSKNTGELFF	TGTGCCAGCAGCTTAGTGTCCAAGAACACCGGGGAGCTGTTTTTT
TRBV5-1	NA	TRBJ2-3	NA	CASSGGLGPGTDTQYF	TGCGCCAGCAGCGGGGGGTTAGGGCCAGGCACAGATACGCAGTATTTT
TRBV10-1	NA	TRBJ2-7	once	CASSTTTAYEQYF	TGCGCCAGCAGCACAACGACAGCCTACGAGCAGTACTTC
TRBV28	TRBD1	TRBJ2-2	NA	CASLPTGGPGTGELFF	TGTGCCAGCCTTCCAACAGGGGGTCCAGGCACCGGGGAGCTGTTTTTT
TRBV5-1	NA	TRBJ1-1	once	CASSSTTANTEAFF	TGCGCCAGCAGCTCCACGACAGCGAACACTGAAGCTTTCTTT
TRBV10-3	NA	TRBJ1-2	NA	CATVGDNTPYGYTF	TGTGCCACAGTGGGGGACAATACCCCATATGGCTACACCTTC
TRBV6-1	NA	TRBJ2-2	NA	CASRSVTGELFF	TGTGCCAGCAGATCTGTCACCGGGGAGCTGTTTTTT
TRBV7-8	TRBD1	TRBJ1-1	few	CASSLRDRGTEAFF	TGTGCCAGCAGCTTAAGGGACAGGGGAACTGAAGCTTTCTTT
TRBV2	TRBD2	TRBJ2-1	NA	CASSRPGTRQYNEQFF	TGTGCCAGCAGTCGGCCCGGGACTAGACAATACAATGAGCAGTTCTTC
TRBV5-5	NA	TRBJ2-7	NA	CASSPLLGLYEQYF	TGTGCCAGCAGCCCCCTGCTAGGACTCTACGAGCAGTACTTC
TRBV5-4	TRBD1	TRBJ2-5	NA	CASSPGQGWAETQYF	TGTGCCAGCAGCCCCGGACAGGGGTGGGCAGAGACCCAGTACTTC
TRBV7-7	TRBD2	TRBJ2-2	NA	CASSERSLAGTNTGELFF	TGTGCTAGCAGCGAGCGTTCACTAGCGGGAACGAACACCGGGGAGCTGTTTTTT